This T cell receptor beta chain was captured in a study of blood T cell repertoires in COVID-19. Trimming removed 2 bases from V and 11 bases from J; junction bases left unmatched: 9. Germline CDR1 and CDR2: MDHEN and SYDVKM. This CDR3 is built from 14 residues. The method was immunoSEQ multiplex PCR; TCRdb's version includes in-frame clones alone and lacks a portion of them. The sample holds some 160,000 clones, 65% to 85% seen once. Sequences were obtained from peripheral blood. The V gene is TRBV28, the J gene TRBJ1-1; TRBD1 matches at 9 bases. This receptor was identified in a man aged 45-65 years with active or convalescent COVID-19. CDR3 sequence: CASSLPGTGIWAFF. DNA of the CDR3: TGTGCCAGCAGTTTACCCGGGACAGGGATCTGGGCTTTCTTT.